This TCR beta chain derives from a study of PD-L1 blockade in urothelial cancer. Sequencing used immunoSEQ multiplex PCR; TCRdb keeps in-frame clones, though not all of them. The sample consists of roughly 40,000 clones, approximately 91% of them appearing once. Noted time point: pretreatment peripheral blood. The germline CDR1 and CDR2 sequences are MDHEN and SYDVKM. The CDR3 covers 12 residues. J was trimmed by 6 bases and V by 11 bases; bases with no gene match: 10. The TCR comes from a woman between 55 and 75 years old with urothelial cancer. The material sequenced was PBMCs, taken around atezolizumab (anti-PD-L1) treatment. J is TRBJ2-7 and V is TRBV28, with TRBD2 matching over 7 bases. DNA for the CDR3: TGTGCCGGTCGGGGGGACTGGGGCGAGCAGTACTTC. Encoded protein: CAGRGDWGEQYF.